This T cell receptor beta chain was captured in a study of tumor-infiltrating lymphocytes in primary liver carcinoma (TCRdb year 2017). Some background on the complete study: About five patients with histopathologically diagnosed primary liver carcinoma underwent surgical resection in China between 2015 and March 2016. Of the five patients (three men and two women, aged 30 to 69 years), four had hepatocellular carcinoma and one had combined HCC and intrahepatic cholangiocarcinoma. The five patients had tumors staged T1-T3 N0M0, with maximum diameters ranging from about 4.2 to 10 cm. Each sample produced about 3.5 to 8 million productive TCRbeta reads, and read depth showed no significant difference between tissue types. For each liver tumor, the study sampled five regions along with adjacent normal tissue and blood, and applied TCRbeta repertoire sequencing, expression microarrays and whole-exome sequencing. A total of 35 specimens from 5 patients underwent TCRbeta repertoire sequencing, comprising 25 or so tumor regions, 5 adjacent noncancerous liver tissues and 5 peripheral blood samples. Reproducibility between technical replicate repertoires was high, with correlation coefficients above 0.98 and mean shared-clone rates approximately 0.91. General study outcomes and caveats: Pairs of tumor regions showed greater repertoire overlap (mean roughly 35%) than tumor-adjacent pairs (approximately 17%) or tumor-blood pairs (roughly 14%), which is consistent with antigen-driven expansion. Because the samples were bulk and unsorted, CD4+ and CD8+ T cell repertoires could not be compared. Compared with blood, tumors had a significantly larger share of the repertoire taken up by the top 250 clones (p = 0.039). Only the TCR beta chain was sequenced, so true repertoire diversity is likely underestimated because unpaired alpha chains were not captured. Only a few patients were included in the study, and the authors note that the findings should be validated in a larger study.

Blood RNA was extracted from unsorted whole blood with TRIzol reagent; germline DNA came from the DNeasy Blood & Tissue kit. At the time of sampling, the patients were treatment-naive and had chronic HBV infection. Before surgery, approximately 3.8 milliliters of peripheral blood were drawn into K2EDTA tubes. Concerning this clonotype: The antigen it recognizes is unknown. The input lacks base qualities; no much larger clone sits a single base away.

The CDR3 numbers 13 residues from cysteine through phenylalanine. Just the 39-base CDR3 DNA is kept, in frame starting at base 1. CDR1 and CDR2 are drawn from the germline V gene: SQVTM, ANQGSEA. V drops 5 bases and J drops 0 bases, leaving 11 bases in between. A constant-region primer and ProtoScript II reverse transcriptase were used to reverse-transcribe TCRbeta-specific cDNA from roughly 0.55 ug total RNA. TCRbeta libraries were built with three nested multiplex PCR rounds, a slightly modified ARM-PCR procedure. Multiplex TRBV1-TRBV30 forward primers and a Cbeta reverse primer were used in the first two PCR rounds, each of which was run for approximately 9 cycles. Sample barcodes and Illumina adapters were attached in a final 25-cycle PCR using Deep VentR polymerase. Before sequencing, amplicons between 200 and 500 bp were purified from gel using a QIAquick gel extraction kit. TCRbeta amplicons were sequenced on an Illumina HiSeq 2500 with 250-bp paired-end reads. Per the source publication's procedure: Reads were quality-trimmed with Trimmomatic v0.33, and paired reads were merged with FLASH v1.2.11 to recover full CDR3 sequences. MiGEC v1.2.1b assigned V, D and J germline segments to the rearranged TCRbeta sequences. VDJtools v1.0.0 computed clonotype statistics and Shannon-Wiener diversity indices. Except for diversity analysis, only the 250 most abundant clonotypes of each sample were used in subsequent analyses to reduce sampling bias. TCRdb applied fastp at Q25 and MiXCR to the public reads, then kept only in-frame beta chains. Rows are combined by CDR3 protein, so each entry shows the most common genes and DNA. The V and J calls were determined by TCRdb, not by the authors. This sample lists about 320,000 distinct CDR3 sequences; 45% to 70% were detected once. The ten largest clonotypes hold about a sixth of the sample.

The sample consisted of peripheral blood. The sequence was collected from a woman aged 30 to 39 with primary liver carcinoma and hepatitis B virus infection. The chain employs TRBV29-1 and TRBJ2-7, with a tentative D gene TRBD2 over 5 matching bases. The sequenced DNA: TGCAGCGTTATCGAGGGAGACTCCTACGAGCAGTACTTC. Its translation reads: CSVIEGDSYEQYF.